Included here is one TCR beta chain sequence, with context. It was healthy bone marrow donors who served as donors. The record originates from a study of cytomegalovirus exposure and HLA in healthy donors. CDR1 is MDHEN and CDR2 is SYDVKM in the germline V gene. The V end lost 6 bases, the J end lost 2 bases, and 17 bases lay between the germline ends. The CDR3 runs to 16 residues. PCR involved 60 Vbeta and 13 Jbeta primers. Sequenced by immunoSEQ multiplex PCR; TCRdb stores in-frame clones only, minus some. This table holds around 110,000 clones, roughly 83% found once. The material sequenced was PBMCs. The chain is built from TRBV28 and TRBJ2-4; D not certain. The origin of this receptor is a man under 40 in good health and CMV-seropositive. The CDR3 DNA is TGTGCCAGCAGCCCCCCAACTCCTAGGCCCAAAAACATTCAGTACTTC. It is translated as CASSPPTPRPKNIQYF.